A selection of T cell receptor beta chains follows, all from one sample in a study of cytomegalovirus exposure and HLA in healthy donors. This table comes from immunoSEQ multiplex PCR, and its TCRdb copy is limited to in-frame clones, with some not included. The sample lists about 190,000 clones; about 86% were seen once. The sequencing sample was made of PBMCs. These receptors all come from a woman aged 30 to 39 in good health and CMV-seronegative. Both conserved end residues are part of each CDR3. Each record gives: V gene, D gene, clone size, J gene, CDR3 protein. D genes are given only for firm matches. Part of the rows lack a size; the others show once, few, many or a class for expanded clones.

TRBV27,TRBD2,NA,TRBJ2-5,CASSFSSGRLQETQYF
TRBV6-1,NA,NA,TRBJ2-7,CASTKGDSRNYEQYF
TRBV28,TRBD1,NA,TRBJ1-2,CATTPRQGTFYGYTF
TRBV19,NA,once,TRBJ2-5,CASSPDQETQYF
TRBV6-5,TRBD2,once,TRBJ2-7,CASRSGGGRYEQYF
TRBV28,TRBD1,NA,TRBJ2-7,CASSLPDRGGEQYF
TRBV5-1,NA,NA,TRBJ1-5,CASSPGRGSNQPQHF
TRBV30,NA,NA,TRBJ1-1,CGAQELSNTEAFF
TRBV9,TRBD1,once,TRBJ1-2,CASSPTATGDYGYTF
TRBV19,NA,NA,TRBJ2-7,CASTLSAGRGYEQYF
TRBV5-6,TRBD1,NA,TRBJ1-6,CASSLGGDRVGSPLHF
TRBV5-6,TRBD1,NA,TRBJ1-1,CASSLRTGYYSDTEAFF
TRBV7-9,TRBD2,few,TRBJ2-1,CASSLHTSGSYEQFF
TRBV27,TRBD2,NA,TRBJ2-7,CASSLNGGSPYEQYF
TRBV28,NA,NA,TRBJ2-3,CASRVQGLALDTQYF